This TCR beta chain was documented in a study of cytomegalovirus exposure and HLA in healthy donors. The CDR3 runs to 14 residues. Germline V gives CDR1 SGHTA, CDR2 FQGTGA. The V gene lost 5 bases and the J gene lost 6 bases, with 13 bases spanning the gap. Generated by immunoSEQ multiplex PCR, the TCRdb table keeps only in-frame clones and is missing some. There are fewer than 130,000 clones in the sample; around nine tenths occur only once, and 1.5% to 2% lies in the top ten. Study results and limitations: That first-cohort TCR clusters tended to co-occur in the roughly 120 validation repertoires was found in a later analysis. The authors listed 164 TCR beta chains as cytomegalovirus-associated. Specific recognition of CMV antigens was confirmed in vitro for a few chains (all CMV-associated).

As concerns this clone: Its antigen is not known.

The rearrangement uses TRBV7-3 and TRBJ2-2, with a weak D call TRBD2 (6 bases). This receptor was obtained from a woman under 30 in good health and CMV-seronegative. Sequencing was done on a sample of PBMCs. In DNA form, the CDR3 reads TGTGCCAGCAGCCCACGACTAGGCCCCGGGGAGCTGTTTTTT. As protein: CASSPRLGPGELFF.